These 17 T cell receptor beta chains share one sample of origin, sequenced in a study of beta chain features in type 1 diabetes. Sequenced material consisted of expressed TCRB transcripts (all of the isolated RNA was reverse transcribed). Only in-frame clones appear in the TCRdb table, and some are missing; sequencing was by immunoSEQ multiplex PCR. The profile shows fewer than 650,000 clones, about 14% of them singletons. Sample: naive CD4+ T cells from blood. The receptors stem from a man aged 18 to 29 in good health.

CDR3 in amino acids: CASSGTGSGANVLTF. The CDR3 nucleotides are TGTGCCAGCAGCGGAACGGGATCTGGGGCCAACGTCCTGACTTTC. The chain is built from TRBV5-4 and TRBJ2-6; D may be TRBD2 (5 bases). V lost 4 bases to trimming and J lost 1 base, with 9 bases between them. This CDR3 has 15 amino acids. Germline CDR1 SGHNT, CDR2 YYREEE (reference sequence).

This clone was seen more than once but under ten times. The chain is built from TRBV7-9 and TRBJ1-6; 11 nucleotides align to TRBD1. This CDR3 contains 18 residues. Germline trimming cut 3 bases from V and 7 bases from J; bases unmatched to any gene: 11. CDR1 is SEHNR, CDR2 FQNEAQ, per germline (reference sequence). Here the CDR3 reads CASSFATKGTGGNSPLHF. The CDR3 DNA reads TGTGCCAGCAGCTTCGCAACTAAGGGGACAGGGGGGAATTCACCCCTCCACTTT.

The chain links TRBV2 to TRBJ1-5, with TRBD1 matching 12 bases. The germline CDR1 and CDR2 sequences are SNHLY and FYNNEI. The ends lost 6 bases at V and 5 bases at J; junction bases unmatched: 5. The CDR3 runs 15 residues. The CDR3 DNA is TGTGCCAGCAGGGGGGACAGGGGGCGGCATCAGCCCCAGCATTTT. Encoded protein: CASRGDRGRHQPQHF.

This clone was counted a few times. This chain links TRBV4-3 with TRBJ1-2; D gene uncertain. Germline V lookup: CDR1 LGHNA, CDR2 YSLEER. The CDR3 has 14 residues. V shed 1 base and J shed 1 base, with 7 bases lying between them. The CDR3 bases are TGCGCCAGCAGCCAAGCCAGTGGTAACTATGGCTACACCTTC. This sequence encodes CASSQASGNYGYTF.

This clone was recorded a few times. This chain joins TRBV5-1 and TRBJ2-7; D might be TRBD1 (8 bases). The CDR3 totals 14 residues. CDR1 and CDR2 (germline): SGHRS, YFSETQ. V was trimmed by 3 bases and J by 4 bases, leaving 14 bases between them. CDR3 coding DNA: TGCGCCAGCAGCTCGACAGGGGAGGGGTACGAGCAGTACTTC. It encodes CASSSTGEGYEQYF.

The chain joins TRBV10-3 to TRBJ2-7, with D possibly TRBD2 on 6 matching bases. The length of the CDR3 is 13 residues. Germline V gene data show CDR1 as ENHRY and CDR2 as SYGVKD. V was cut by 6 bases and J by 4 bases, with 13 bases left in between. CDR3: CAIRPGGGYEQYF. In DNA form, the CDR3 reads TGTGCCATCAGACCCGGTGGAGGGTACGAGCAGTACTTC.

CDR3 loop: CAISGSGTGPHEQYF. As DNA, the CDR3 is TGTGCCATCAGTGGCTCCGGGACAGGGCCCCACGAGCAGTACTTC. The chain joins TRBV10-3 to TRBJ2-7, with 9 bases identical to TRBD1. Losses at the gene ends were 4 bases for V and 5 bases for J; bases not matched to a gene: 9. CDR3 length: 15 residues. Looked up from germline, CDR1 is ENHRY and CDR2 is SYGVKD.

The CDR3 is CASSVGRTNTGELFF. The CDR3, as DNA: TGTGCCAGCAGCGTAGGGCGTACGAACACCGGGGAGCTGTTTTTT. This chain uses TRBV9 with TRBJ2-2; D unresolved. Germline assignment: CDR1 SGDLS and CDR2 YYNGEE. V was pared by 0 bases and J by 0 bases, with 6 bases between. The CDR3 runs to 15 residues.

This clone occurred a few times. This rearrangement joins TRBV7-3 to TRBJ2-7; D call uncertain. Germline CDR1 reads SGHTA; CDR2 reads FQGTGA. The CDR3 runs 15 residues. V lost 5 bases, J lost 3 bases, and 17 bases lay in between. CDR3 in amino acids: CASSPYVVGGYEQYF. CDR3 bases: TGTGCCAGCAGCCCTTATGTGGTTGGCGGCTACGAGCAGTACTTC.

This clone was counted only a few times. The V and J genes are TRBV18 and TRBJ1-1; D not certain. Germline-derived CDR1 and CDR2 are KGHSH and LQKENI. V was shortened by 4 bases and J by 1 base, with 13 bases between the two germline ends. There are 15 residues in the CDR3. The CDR3 nucleotides read TGTGCCAGCTCACATGGTGGGTTCGGGAACACTGAAGCTTTCTTT. As protein: CASSHGGFGNTEAFF.

This clone has just one count. The chain links TRBV11-2 to TRBJ2-3; 12 nucleotides agree with TRBD2. CDR1 SGHAT and CDR2 FQNNGV come from the germline V gene. The CDR3 runs to 15 residues. V trimming: 5 bases; J trimming: 8 bases; junction bases outside the gene matches: 8. The CDR3 reads CASSTGLAGRGTQYF. In DNA form, the CDR3 reads TGTGCCAGCAGCACCGGACTAGCGGGGCGGGGTACGCAGTATTTT.

A note on this clone: The sample carries other DNA sequences with the same CDR3. The chain is built from TRBV9 and TRBJ2-6; D unresolved. CDR3 length: 14 residues. Trimming cost V 2 bases and J 0 bases, with 3 bases left between them. The V gene's germline CDR1 is SGDLS and CDR2 YYNGEE. The CDR3 protein is CASSVLSGANVLTF. CDR3 nucleotides: TGTGCCAGCAGCGTCCTCTCTGGGGCCAACGTCCTGACTTTC.

V is TRBV15 and J is TRBJ1-1; the D is unclear. Germline V gene lookup returns CDR1 LNHNV and CDR2 YYDKDF (reference sequence). This CDR3 region has 13 residues. V shed 1 base and J shed 6 bases, with 9 bases lying between them. CDR3 loop: CATSRGGIPEAFF. As DNA, the CDR3 is TGTGCCACCAGCAGAGGAGGGATCCCTGAAGCTTTCTTT.

This clone was seen only a few times. The chain joins TRBV11-3 to TRBJ2-5, with D perhaps matching TRBD1 or TRBD2 (5 bases each). The CDR3 length is 15 residues. V was shortened by 1 base and J by 5 bases, with 14 bases between the two germline ends. Germline V gene sequence: CDR1 SGHNT, CDR2 YENEEA. CDR3 DNA: TGTGCCAGCAGCTTAGGAGGGACCTCGGGGGAGACCCAGTACTTC. Translating gives CASSLGGTSGETQYF.

This rearrangement joins TRBV5-5 to TRBJ2-1, with 8 bases that match TRBD1. V lost 6 bases to trimming and J lost 3 bases; unmatched junction nucleotides: 8. In germline, CDR1 is SGHKS, CDR2 YYEKEE (reference sequence). The CDR3 contains 15 residues. The CDR3 DNA is TGTGCCAGCATCCCGACAGGGGATTTCTACAATGAGCAGTTCTTC. The encoded protein is CASIPTGDFYNEQFF.

This clone was counted only a few times. This sample includes further DNA sequences coding for the same CDR3. The J gene is TRBJ2-5, the V gene TRBV7-2, with D unresolved. V gave up 1 base and J gave up 3 bases, with 3 bases separating them. CDR1 is SGHTA and CDR2 is FQGNSA in the germline V gene. The CDR3 has 12 amino acids. This CDR3 is CASSLVEETQYF. CDR3 bases: TGTGCCAGCAGCTTAGTGGAAGAGACCCAGTACTTC.

The chain couples TRBV10-3 to TRBJ1-2; unclear D gene. V lost 9 bases to trimming and J lost 5 bases, with 10 bases between them. Germline V gives CDR1 ENHRY, CDR2 SYGVKD. This CDR3 is 11 amino acids long. The CDR3 reads CAITVGYGYTF. The CDR3, as DNA: TGTGCCATTACAGTGGGGTATGGCTACACCTTC.